This is a list of T cell receptor beta chains from one sample in a study of immune evolution from preneoplasia to lung adenocarcinoma. Generated by immunoSEQ multiplex PCR, the TCRdb table keeps only in-frame clones and is missing some. The sample contains 27,000 or so clones, roughly 74% of which appear only once. The material sequenced was FFPE invasive lung adenocarcinoma tissue. The receptors were sampled from a person in their sixties or seventies with invasive lung adenocarcinoma. Some clones in this sample may be carry-over from other donors' samples. Each CDR3 is given with its conserved first and last residue. Each record gives: D gene, J gene, V gene, clone size, CDR3 DNA, CDR3 protein. A D gene is named only where the DNA matches it firmly. A clone size is listed for some rows: how often the clone was seen (once, few, many), or a class if it is expanded.

>-|TRBJ1-4|TRBV27|-
TGTGCCAGCAGTTCCCTTCCGCAGGGGGAAAAACTGTTTTTT
CASSSLPQGEKLFF
>-|TRBJ1-4|TRBV28|-
TGTGCCAGCAGCCGGGATTATAATGAAAAACTGTTTTTT
CASSRDYNEKLFF
>-|TRBJ2-3|TRBV7-2|-
TGTGCCAGCAGCTTAGGAAGCGGGAGCACAGATACGCAGTATTTT
CASSLGSGSTDTQYF
>TRBD2|TRBJ2-2|TRBV15|-
TGTGCCACCAGCAGAGGGAGTCGCGGGAGAAAAACCGGGGAGCTGTTTTTT
CATSRGSRGRKTGELFF
>-|TRBJ2-7|TRBV7-9|-
TGTGCCAGCAGCTTAGGCTCCTACGAGCAGTACTTC
CASSLGSYEQYF
>TRBD2|TRBJ2-1|TRBV19|-
TGTGCCAGTAGCTTGGGGGGGGACCACAATGAGCAGTTCTTC
CASSLGGDHNEQFF
>-|TRBJ2-7|TRBV5-1|once
TGCGCCAGCAGCTTGGCCAACAGGGGACTACCCTACGAGCAGTACTTC
CASSLANRGLPYEQYF
>-|TRBJ1-2|TRBV6-6|-
TGTGCCAGCAGTTACAGTATTAACTATGGCTACACCTTC
CASSYSINYGYTF
>TRBD1|TRBJ2-6|TRBV7-3|few
TGTGCCAGCAGCTTGGACAGGACCTCTGGGGCCAACGTCCTGACTTTC
CASSLDRTSGANVLTF
>-|TRBJ1-2|TRBV6-1|-
TGTGCCAGCAGAATGTATGGCTACACCTTC
CASRMYGYTF
>TRBD1|TRBJ2-1|TRBV13|-
TGTGCCAGCAGCTTAGGTTGGGGCAGGGGGTACAATGAGCAGTTCTTC
CASSLGWGRGYNEQFF
>-|TRBJ1-1|TRBV7-2|-
TGTGCCAGCAGCTTAGCGGGGGTCGGTGAGGGCTGGACTGAAGCTTTCTTT
CASSLAGVGEGWTEAFF
>-|TRBJ1-1|TRBV28|-
TGTGCCAGCAGTGATATACAGGCCGGAACTGAAGCTTTCTTT
CASSDIQAGTEAFF
>-|TRBJ2-3|TRBV29-1|-
TGCAGCGTTGAAGGCGGCGGGGGCACAGATACGCAGTATTTT
CSVEGGGGTDTQYF
>TRBD1|TRBJ2-5|TRBV7-9|-
TGTGCCAGCAGCTTAGCAACAGGGGGCAGCGAGACCCAGTACTTC
CASSLATGGSETQYF
>TRBD1|TRBJ1-4|TRBV7-2|-
TGTGCCAGCAGCTTAAGAGGACAGGCTCTCGGCAATGAAAAACTGTTTTTT
CASSLRGQALGNEKLFF